This TCR beta chain was sequenced in a study of blood T cell repertoires in COVID-19. The wider study: Collection of acute and convalescent COVID-19 samples took place in the United States, Italy and Spain. T cells, B-cell-depleted T cells, or PBMCs provided the cDNA or gDNA that served as material.

In the authors' workflow: Estimates of nucleated cell counts were drawn from the amplification of reference gene primers. Profiled with immunoSEQ multiplex PCR; TCRdb holds only in-frame clones, not every one. The V and J calls and clone size are taken from that table; D and trimming were inferred from the DNA. The table shows 250,000 to 350,000 clones, with around 82% occurring only once. The CDR3 runs to 15 residues. From germline, CDR1 is SGHVS and CDR2 FQNEAQ. V lost 1 base, J lost 3 bases, and 5 bases stayed unmatched. This sequence originates from a person aged 65-85 years with COVID-19, enrolled during active disease. Material for sequencing was peripheral blood. The rearrangement links TRBV7-8 to TRBJ2-5; 7 nucleotides align to TRBD2. The DNA of the CDR3 is TGTGCCAGCAGCTTAGTAGGCGGGAGAAAAGAGACCCAGTACTTC. This gives the protein CASSLVGGRKETQYF. Supplemented by reference TRBV7-8 and TRBJ2-5, the full variable domain reads GAGVSQSPRYKVAKRGQDVALRCDPISGHVSLFWYQQALGQGPEFLTYFQNEAQLDKSGLPSDRFFAERPEGSVSTLKIQRTQQEDSAVYLCASSLVGGRKETQYFGPGTRLLVL.